This entry concerns a single T cell receptor (beta chain). Its antigen is as yet unknown. This sample stems from a study of T cells in localized non-small cell lung cancer. Regarding the study as a whole: It was uninvolved adjacent lung that showed the highest T cell clonality, exceeding tumor. Because only a single region of the tumor was sequenced, heterogeneity remains possible. Adjacent lung exhibited a median of 57 among the 100 most abundant tumor clones.

Trimming left V 0 bases short and J 0 bases short, with 10 bases between. The CDR3 consists of 15 residues. Per germline, CDR1 SGHRS and CDR2 YFSETQ. Assay: immunoSEQ multiplex PCR; the TCRdb copy retains only in-frame clones and omits some. This table has under 2,000 clones, 35% to 45% appearing once. The source is a woman aged 40-69 years with stage I lung adenocarcinoma. This sample comprised lung tumor tissue, obtained before any cancer treatment. V usage is TRBV5-1 and J usage is TRBJ2-7, with a tentative D call TRBD1 (5 bases). The CDR3 loop reads CASSLEGPYSYEQYF. The CDR3 nucleotides are TGCGCCAGCAGCTTGGAGGGGCCGTACTCCTACGAGCAGTACTTC.